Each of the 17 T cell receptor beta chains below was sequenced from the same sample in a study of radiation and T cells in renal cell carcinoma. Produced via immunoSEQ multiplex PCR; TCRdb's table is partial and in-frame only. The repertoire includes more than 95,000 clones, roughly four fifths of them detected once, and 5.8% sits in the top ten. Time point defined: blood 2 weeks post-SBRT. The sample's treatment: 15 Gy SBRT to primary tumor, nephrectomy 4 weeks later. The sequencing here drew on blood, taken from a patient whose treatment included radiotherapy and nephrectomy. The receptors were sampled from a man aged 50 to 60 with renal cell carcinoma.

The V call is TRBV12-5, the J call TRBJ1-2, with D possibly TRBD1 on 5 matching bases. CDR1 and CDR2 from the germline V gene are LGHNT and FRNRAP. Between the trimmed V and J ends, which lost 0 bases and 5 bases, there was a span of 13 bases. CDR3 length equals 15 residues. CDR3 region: CASGLVKGLWYGYTF. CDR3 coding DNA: TGTGCTAGTGGTTTGGTAAAGGGGCTTTGGTATGGCTACACCTTC. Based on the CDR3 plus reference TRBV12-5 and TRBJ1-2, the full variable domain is DARVTQTPRHKVTEMGQEVTMRCQPILGHNTVFWYRQTMMQGLELLAYFRNRAPLDDSGMPKDRFSAEMPDATLATLKIQPSEPRDSAVYFCASGLVKGLWYGYTFGSGTRLTVV.

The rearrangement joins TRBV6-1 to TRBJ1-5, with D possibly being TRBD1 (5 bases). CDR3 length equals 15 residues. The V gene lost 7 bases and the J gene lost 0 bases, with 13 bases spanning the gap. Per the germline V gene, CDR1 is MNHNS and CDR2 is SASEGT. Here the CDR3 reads CASNTQGFSNQPQHF. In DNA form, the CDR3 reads TGTGCCAGCAACACCCAGGGTTTTAGCAATCAGCCCCAGCATTTT.

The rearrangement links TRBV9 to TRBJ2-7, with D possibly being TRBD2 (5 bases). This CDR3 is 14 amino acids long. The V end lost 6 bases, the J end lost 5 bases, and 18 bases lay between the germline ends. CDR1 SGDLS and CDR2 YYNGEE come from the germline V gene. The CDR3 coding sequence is TGTGCCAGCACACGAACAGAGGGAATCAACGAGCAGTACTTC. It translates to CASTRTEGINEQYF.

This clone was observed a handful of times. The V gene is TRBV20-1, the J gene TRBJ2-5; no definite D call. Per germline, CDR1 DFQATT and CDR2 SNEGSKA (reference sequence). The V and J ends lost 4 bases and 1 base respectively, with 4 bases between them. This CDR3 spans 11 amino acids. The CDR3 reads CSATSQETQYF. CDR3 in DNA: TGCAGTGCTACATCCCAAGAGACCCAGTACTTC.

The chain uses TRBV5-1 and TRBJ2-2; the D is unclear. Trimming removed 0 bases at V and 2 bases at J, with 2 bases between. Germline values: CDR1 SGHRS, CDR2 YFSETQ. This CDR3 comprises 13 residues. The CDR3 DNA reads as TGCGCCAGCAGCTTGGATAACACCGGGGAGCTGTTTTTT. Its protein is CASSLDNTGELFF.

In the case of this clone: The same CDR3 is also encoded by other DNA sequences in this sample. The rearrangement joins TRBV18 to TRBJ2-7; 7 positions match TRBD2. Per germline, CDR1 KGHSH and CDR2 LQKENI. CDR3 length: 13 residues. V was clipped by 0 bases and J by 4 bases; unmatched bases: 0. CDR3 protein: CASSPPGGYEQYF. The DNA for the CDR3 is TGTGCCAGCTCACCACCGGGGGGGTACGAGCAGTACTTC. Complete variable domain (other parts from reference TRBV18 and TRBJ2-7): NAGVMQNPRHLVRRRGQEARLRCSPMKGHSHVYWYRQLPEEGLKFMVYLQKENIIDESGMPKERFSAEFPKEGPSILRIQQVVRGDSAAYFCASSPPGGYEQYFGPGTRLTVT.

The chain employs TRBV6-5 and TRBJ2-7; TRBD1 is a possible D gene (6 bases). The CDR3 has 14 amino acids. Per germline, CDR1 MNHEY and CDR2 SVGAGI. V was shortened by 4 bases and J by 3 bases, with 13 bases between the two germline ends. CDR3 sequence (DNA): TGTGCCAGCAGTTCCGACAGGACCAACTACGAGCAGTACTTC. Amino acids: CASSSDRTNYEQYF.

The CDR3 sequence: CSARKATGRYF. Written as DNA, the CDR3 is TGCAGTGCTAGGAAGGCGACAGGTCGGTACTTC. V is TRBV20-1 and J is TRBJ2-7, with a tentative D call TRBD1 (6 bases). Germline CDR1 reads DFQATT; CDR2 reads SNEGSKA (reference sequence). V dropped 3 bases and J dropped 12 bases, with 15 bases sitting between them. CDR3 length equals 11 residues.

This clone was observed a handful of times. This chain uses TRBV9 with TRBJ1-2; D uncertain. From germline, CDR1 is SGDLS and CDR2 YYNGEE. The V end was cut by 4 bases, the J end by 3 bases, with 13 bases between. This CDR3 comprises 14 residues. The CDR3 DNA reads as TGTGCCAGCAGCTCCCAGGACGGATACTATGGCTACACCTTC. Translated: CASSSQDGYYGYTF.

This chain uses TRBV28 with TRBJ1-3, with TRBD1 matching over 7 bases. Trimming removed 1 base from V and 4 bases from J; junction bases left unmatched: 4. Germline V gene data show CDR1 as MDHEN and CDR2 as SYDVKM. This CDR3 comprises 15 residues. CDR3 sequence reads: CASSLSTGDGNTIYF. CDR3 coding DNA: TGTGCCAGCAGTTTATCAACAGGGGACGGAAACACCATATATTTT.

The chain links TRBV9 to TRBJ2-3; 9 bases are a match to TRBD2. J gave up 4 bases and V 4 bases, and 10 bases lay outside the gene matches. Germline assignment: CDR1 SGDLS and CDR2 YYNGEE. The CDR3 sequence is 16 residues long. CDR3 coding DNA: TGTGCCAGCAGCCCTCCGGGACTAGCCGCCGCAGATACGCAGTATTTT. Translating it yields CASSPPGLAAADTQYF.

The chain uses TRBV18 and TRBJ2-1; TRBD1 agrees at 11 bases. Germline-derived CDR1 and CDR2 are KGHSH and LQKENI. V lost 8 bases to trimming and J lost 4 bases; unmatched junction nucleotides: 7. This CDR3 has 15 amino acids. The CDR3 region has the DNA TGTGCCAGCACCTACGGACAGGGGGCATACAATGAGCAGTTCTTC. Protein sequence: CASTYGQGAYNEQFF.

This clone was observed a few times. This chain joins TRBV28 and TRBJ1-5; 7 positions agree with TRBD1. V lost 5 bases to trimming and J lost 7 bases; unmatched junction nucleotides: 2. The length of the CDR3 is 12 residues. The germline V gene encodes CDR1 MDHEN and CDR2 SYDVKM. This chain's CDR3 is CASSQGGQPQHF. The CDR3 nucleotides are TGTGCCAGCAGTCAGGGGGGGCAGCCCCAGCATTTT. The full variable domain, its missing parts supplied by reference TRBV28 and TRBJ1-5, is DVKVTQSSRYLVKRTGEKVFLECVQDMDHENMFWYRQDPGLGLRLIYFSYDVKMKEKGDIPEGYSVSREKKERFSLILESASTNQTSMYLCASSQGGQPQHFGDGTRLSIL.

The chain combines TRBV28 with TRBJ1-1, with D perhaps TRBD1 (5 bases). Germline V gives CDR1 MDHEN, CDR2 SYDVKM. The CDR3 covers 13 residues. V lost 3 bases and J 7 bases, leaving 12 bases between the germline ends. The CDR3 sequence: CASSFSRDDEAFF. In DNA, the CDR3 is TGTGCCAGCAGTTTCTCGCGGGACGATGAAGCTTTCTTT.

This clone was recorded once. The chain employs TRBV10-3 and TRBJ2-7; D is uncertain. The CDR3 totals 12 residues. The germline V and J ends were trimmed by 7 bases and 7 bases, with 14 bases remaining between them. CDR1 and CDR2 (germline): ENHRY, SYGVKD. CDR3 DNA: TGTGCCATCACTCCCACCTTCGGGGAGCAGTACTTC. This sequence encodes CAITPTFGEQYF.

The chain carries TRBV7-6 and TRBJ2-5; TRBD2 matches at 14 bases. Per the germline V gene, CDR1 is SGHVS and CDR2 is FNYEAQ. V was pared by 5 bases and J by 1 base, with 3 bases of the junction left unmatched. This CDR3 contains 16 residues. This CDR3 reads CASSLGLAGGQETQYF. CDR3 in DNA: TGTGCCAGCAGCCTAGGACTAGCGGGGGGCCAAGAGACCCAGTACTTC.

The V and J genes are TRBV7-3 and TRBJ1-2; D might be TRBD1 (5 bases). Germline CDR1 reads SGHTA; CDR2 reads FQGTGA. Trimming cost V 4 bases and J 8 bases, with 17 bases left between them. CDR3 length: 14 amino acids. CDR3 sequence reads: CASSSYGGDSGYTF. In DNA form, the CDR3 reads TGTGCCAGCAGCTCATACGGGGGAGACTCAGGCTACACCTTC. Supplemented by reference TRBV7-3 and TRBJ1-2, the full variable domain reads GAGVSQTPSNKVTEKGKYVELRCDPISGHTALYWYRQSLGQGPEFLIYFQGTGAADDSGLPNDRFFAVRPEGSVSTLKIQRTERGDSAVYLCASSSYGGDSGYTFGSGTRLTVV.